This TCR beta chain comes out of a study of response to subunit inactivated influenza vaccine. Findings and caveats of the study: It was suggested by the authors that few new T cells are recruited by each seasonal influenza vaccination.

Regarding this clonotype: The antigen is undetermined.

TCRdb re-derived calls from the RT-PCR reads in MiXCR, one entry per CDR3 protein. The sample includes hundreds of thousands of distinct CDR3 sequences, approximately 17% of them seen just once. V was pared by 2 bases and J by 2 bases, with 12 bases between. The CDR3 totals 15 residues. The V gene's germline CDR1 is LNHNV and CDR2 YYDKDF (reference sequence). The rearrangement links TRBV15 to TRBJ1-2; D gene uncertain. The sequence derives from a man aged 50 or older who received an inactivated influenza vaccine. The specimen comprised PBMCs from blood, sampled 5 days after vaccination. In nucleotides, the CDR3 is TGTGCCACCAGCAGACTTATACAGCGAAACTATGGCTACACCTTC. Translation gives CATSRLIQRNYGYTF.